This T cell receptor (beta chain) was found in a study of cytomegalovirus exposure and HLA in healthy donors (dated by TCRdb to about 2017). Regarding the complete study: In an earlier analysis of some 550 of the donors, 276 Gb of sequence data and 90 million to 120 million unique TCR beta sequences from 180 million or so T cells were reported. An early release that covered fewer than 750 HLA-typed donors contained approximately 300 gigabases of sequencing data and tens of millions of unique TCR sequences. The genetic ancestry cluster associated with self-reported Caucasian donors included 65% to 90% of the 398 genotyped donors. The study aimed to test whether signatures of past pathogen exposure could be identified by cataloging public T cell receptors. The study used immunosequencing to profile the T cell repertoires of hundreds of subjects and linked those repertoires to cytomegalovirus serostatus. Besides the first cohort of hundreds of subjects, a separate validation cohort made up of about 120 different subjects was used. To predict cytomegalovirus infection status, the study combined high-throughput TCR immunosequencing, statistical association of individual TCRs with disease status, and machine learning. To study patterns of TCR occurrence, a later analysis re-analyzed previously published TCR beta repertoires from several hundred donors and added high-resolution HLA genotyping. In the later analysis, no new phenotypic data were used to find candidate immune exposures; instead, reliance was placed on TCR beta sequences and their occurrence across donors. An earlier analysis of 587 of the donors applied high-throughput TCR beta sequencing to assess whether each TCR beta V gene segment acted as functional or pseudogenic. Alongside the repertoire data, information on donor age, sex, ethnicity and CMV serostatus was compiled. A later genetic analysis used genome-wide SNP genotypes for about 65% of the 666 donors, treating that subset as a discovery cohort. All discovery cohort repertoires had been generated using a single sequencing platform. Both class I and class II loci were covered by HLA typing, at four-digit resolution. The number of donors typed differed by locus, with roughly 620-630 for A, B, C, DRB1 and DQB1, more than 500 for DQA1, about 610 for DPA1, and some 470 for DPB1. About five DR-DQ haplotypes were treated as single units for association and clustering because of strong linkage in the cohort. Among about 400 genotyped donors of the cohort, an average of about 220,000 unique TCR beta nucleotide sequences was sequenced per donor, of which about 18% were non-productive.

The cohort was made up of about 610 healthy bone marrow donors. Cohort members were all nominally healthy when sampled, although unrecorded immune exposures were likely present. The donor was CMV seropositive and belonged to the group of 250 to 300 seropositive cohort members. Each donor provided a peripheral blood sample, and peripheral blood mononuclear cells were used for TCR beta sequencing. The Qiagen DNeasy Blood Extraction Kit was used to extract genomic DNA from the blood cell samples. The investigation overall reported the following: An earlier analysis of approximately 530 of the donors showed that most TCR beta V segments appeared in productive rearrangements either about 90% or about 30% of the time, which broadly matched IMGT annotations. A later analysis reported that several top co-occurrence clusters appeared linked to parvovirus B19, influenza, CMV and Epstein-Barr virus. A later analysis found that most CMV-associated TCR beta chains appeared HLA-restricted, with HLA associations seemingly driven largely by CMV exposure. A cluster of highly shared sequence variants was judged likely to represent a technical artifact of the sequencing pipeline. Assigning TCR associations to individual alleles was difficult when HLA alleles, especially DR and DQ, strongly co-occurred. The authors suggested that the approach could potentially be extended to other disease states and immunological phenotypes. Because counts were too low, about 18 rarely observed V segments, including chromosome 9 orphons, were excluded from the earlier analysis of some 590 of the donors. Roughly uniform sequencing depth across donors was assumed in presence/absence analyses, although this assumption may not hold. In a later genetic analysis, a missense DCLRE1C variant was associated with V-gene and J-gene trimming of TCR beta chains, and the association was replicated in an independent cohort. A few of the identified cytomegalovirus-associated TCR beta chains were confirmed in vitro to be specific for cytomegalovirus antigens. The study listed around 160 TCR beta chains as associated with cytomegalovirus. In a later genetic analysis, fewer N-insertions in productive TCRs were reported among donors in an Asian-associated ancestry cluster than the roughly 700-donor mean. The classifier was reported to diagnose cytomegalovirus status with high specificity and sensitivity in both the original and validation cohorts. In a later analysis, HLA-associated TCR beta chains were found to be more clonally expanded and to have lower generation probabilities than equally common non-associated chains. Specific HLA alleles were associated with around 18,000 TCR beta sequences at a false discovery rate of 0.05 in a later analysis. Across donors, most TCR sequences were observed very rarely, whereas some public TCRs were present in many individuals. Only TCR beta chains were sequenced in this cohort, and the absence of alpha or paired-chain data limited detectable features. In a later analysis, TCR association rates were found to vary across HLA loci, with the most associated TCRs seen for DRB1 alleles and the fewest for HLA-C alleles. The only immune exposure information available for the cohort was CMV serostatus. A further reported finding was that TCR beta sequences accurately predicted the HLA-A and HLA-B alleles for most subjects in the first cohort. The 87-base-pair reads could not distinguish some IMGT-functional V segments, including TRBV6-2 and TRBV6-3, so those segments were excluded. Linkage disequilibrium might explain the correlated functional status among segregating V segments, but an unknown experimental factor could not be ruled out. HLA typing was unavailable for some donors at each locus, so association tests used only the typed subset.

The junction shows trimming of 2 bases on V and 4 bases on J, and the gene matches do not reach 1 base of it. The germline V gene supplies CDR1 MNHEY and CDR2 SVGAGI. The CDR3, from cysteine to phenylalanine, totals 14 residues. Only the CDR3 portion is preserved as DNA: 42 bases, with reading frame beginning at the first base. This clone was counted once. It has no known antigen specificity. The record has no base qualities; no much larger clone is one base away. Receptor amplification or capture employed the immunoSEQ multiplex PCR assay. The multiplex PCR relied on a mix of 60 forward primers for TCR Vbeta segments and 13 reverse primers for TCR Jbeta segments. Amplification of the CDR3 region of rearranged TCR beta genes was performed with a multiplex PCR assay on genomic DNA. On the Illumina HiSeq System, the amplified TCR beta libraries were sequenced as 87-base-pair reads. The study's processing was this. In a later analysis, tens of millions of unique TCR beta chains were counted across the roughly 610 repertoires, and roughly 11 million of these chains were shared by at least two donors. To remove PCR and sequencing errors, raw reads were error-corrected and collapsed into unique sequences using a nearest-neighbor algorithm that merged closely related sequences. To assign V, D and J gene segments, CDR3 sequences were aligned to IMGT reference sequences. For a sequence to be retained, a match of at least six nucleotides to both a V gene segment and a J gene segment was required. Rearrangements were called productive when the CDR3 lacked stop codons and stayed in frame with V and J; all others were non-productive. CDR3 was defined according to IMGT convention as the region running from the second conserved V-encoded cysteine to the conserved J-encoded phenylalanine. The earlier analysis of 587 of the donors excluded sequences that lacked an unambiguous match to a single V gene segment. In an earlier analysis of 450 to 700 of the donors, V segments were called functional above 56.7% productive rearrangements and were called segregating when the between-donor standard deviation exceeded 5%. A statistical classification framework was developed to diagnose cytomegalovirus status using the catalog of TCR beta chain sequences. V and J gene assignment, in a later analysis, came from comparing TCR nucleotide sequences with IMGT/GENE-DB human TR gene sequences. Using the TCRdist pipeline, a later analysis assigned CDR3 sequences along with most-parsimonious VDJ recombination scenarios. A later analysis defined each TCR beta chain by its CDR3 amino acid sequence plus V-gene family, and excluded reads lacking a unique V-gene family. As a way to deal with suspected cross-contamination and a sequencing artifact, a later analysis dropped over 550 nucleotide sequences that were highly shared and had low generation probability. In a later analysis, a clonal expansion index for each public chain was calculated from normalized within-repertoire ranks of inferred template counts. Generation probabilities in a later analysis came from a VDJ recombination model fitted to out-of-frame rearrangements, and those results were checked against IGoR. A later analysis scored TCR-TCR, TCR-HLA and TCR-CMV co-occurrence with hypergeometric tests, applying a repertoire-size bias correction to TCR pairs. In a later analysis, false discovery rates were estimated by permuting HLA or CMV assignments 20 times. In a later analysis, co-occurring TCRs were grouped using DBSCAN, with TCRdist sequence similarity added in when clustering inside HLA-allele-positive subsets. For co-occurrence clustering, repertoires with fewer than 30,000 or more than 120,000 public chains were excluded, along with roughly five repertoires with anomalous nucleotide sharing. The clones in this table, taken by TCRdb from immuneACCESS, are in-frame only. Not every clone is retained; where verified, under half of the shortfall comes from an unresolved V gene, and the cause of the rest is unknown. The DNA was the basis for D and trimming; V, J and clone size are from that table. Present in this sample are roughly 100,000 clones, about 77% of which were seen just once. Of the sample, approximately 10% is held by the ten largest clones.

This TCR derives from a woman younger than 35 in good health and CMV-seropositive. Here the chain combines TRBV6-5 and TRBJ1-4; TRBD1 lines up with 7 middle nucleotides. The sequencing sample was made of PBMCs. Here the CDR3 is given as CASSYDRVNEKLFF. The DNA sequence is TGTGCCAGCAGTTACGACAGGGTTAATGAAAAACTGTTTTTT.